A selection of T cell receptor beta chains follows, all from one sample in a study of early T cells in non-severe SARS-CoV-2 infection. Using its own MiXCR run on the 5' RACE reads, TCRdb lists one record per CDR3 protein. This table holds under 140,000 distinct CDR3 sequences, roughly 13% found once. Sequencing used whole blood, obtained at baseline. These receptors were taken from an adult who was a healthcare worker with PCR-confirmed SARS-CoV-2 infection or an uninfected control (not recorded which). The CDR3 runs from the conserved cysteine through the conserved F or W. The D gene is left open where the match is weak. Clone sizes are given selectively: once, few, many, or a class where the clone is expanded.

>TRBV15|few|TRBJ2-1|-
CATSRESELVSYNEQFF
TGTGCCACCAGCAGAGAATCCGAACTAGTTTCCTACAATGAGCAGTTCTTC
>TRBV28|-|TRBJ1-6|TRBD1
CASRTGGVTLHF
TGTGCCAGCAGGACAGGGGGAGTCACCCTCCACTTT
>TRBV21-1|many|TRBJ2-7|-
CASRVIGRISWVQYF
TGTGCCAGCAGAGTAATCGGACGGATTTCGTGGGTGCAGTACTTC
>TRBV15|few|TRBJ2-2|-
CATSSGGNTGELFF
TGTGCCACCAGCAGCGGAGGGAACACCGGGGAGCTGTTTTTT
>TRBV27|few|TRBJ2-3|-
CASSLMETDTQYF
TGTGCCAGCAGTTTAATGGAAACAGATACGCAGTATTTT
>TRBV29-1|-|TRBJ1-1|-
CSVVYVNTEAFF
TGCAGCGTTGTTTATGTGAACACTGAAGCTTTCTTT
>TRBV21-1|few|TRBJ1-5|-
CASSKYDRPRQPQHF
TGTGCCAGCAGCAAATATGACAGGCCCCGGCAGCCCCAGCATTTT
>TRBV29-1|-|TRBJ2-3|TRBD2
CSVAGVASGGSTDTQYF
TGCAGCGTGGCAGGAGTGGCTAGCGGGGGAAGCACAGATACGCAGTATTTT
>TRBV30|many|TRBJ1-2|-
CASQANYGYTF
TGTGCCTCACAGGCTAACTATGGCTACACCTTC
>TRBV11-2|few|TRBJ2-4|-
CASRSPEGQAKNIQYF
TGTGCCAGCAGATCCCCGGAAGGACAGGCCAAAAACATTCAGTACTTC